Listed below are T cell receptor beta chains from one sample, sequenced in a study of T cell clonotyping in hematopoietic cell transplantation. Some clones are missing from TCRdb's copy, which holds only in-frame ones; the method was immunoSEQ multiplex PCR. The sample has some 8,000 clones, just over 90% seen once; the top ten hold roughly 4.2%. The specimen was PBMCs, collected 180 days after allogeneic stem cell transplant. The receptor set was obtained from a female patient aged 50-59 years who had an allogeneic stem cell transplant from an unrelated donor, so the T cells may come from the graft donor. Some clones in this sample may be carry-over from other donors' samples. The CDR3 runs from the conserved cysteine through the conserved F or W. The order of the fields is D gene, clone size, V gene, J gene, CDR3 protein, CDR3 DNA. The D gene is left open where the match is weak. The size of a clone is reported for some rows only, either as once, few or many, or as a class for expanded clones.

D: NA
size: NA
V: TRBV6-5
J: TRBJ2-7
CDR3: CASSMEGGYYEQYF
DNA: TGTGCCAGCAGTATGGAGGGGGGGTACTACGAGCAGTACTTC

D: TRBD1
size: NA
V: TRBV27
J: TRBJ2-7
CDR3: CASSSLQGALYEQYF
DNA: TGTGCCAGCAGTTCCCTACAGGGGGCCCTCTACGAGCAGTACTTC

D: NA
size: NA
V: TRBV25-1
J: TRBJ1-6
CDR3: CASRIQGNNSPLHF
DNA: TGTGCCAGCAGAATACAGGGAAATAATTCACCCCTCCACTTT

D: NA
size: NA
V: TRBV30
J: TRBJ2-1
CDR3: CAWSISWENEQFF
DNA: TGTGCCTGGAGTATCTCTTGGGAAAATGAGCAGTTCTTC

D: NA
size: NA
V: TRBV18
J: TRBJ2-5
CDR3: CASSPRDAIETQYF
DNA: TGTGCCAGCTCACCCAGGGATGCCATAGAGACCCAGTACTTC

D: TRBD1
size: NA
V: TRBV7-9
J: TRBJ1-6
CDR3: CASRATGENSPLHF
DNA: TGTGCCAGCAGGGCTACAGGGGAGAATTCACCCCTCCACTTT

D: NA
size: NA
V: TRBV28
J: TRBJ2-3
CDR3: CASSPGTSTDTQYF
DNA: TGTGCCAGCAGTCCCGGGACAAGCACAGATACGCAGTATTTT

D: TRBD1
size: NA
V: TRBV28
J: TRBJ2-5
CDR3: CASCSRDRARETQYF
DNA: TGTGCCAGTTGCTCCCGGGACAGGGCCAGGGAGACCCAGTACTTC

D: TRBD2
size: once
V: TRBV7-6
J: TRBJ2-2
CDR3: CASSLVPSGIGELFF
DNA: TGTGCCAGCAGCTTAGTGCCTAGCGGGATAGGGGAGCTGTTTTTT

D: NA
size: NA
V: TRBV19
J: TRBJ2-1
CDR3: CASSKSRAYNEQFF
DNA: TGTGCCAGTAGTAAAAGTAGGGCCTACAATGAGCAGTTCTTC

D: NA
size: NA
V: TRBV20-1
J: TRBJ1-2
CDR3: CSASSGNGYTF
DNA: TGCAGTGCTAGCTCCGGTAATGGCTACACCTTC

D: NA
size: NA
V: TRBV27
J: TRBJ2-7
CDR3: CASSLYGVFPEDEQYF
DNA: TGTGCCAGCAGTTTATATGGGGTTTTCCCGGAGGACGAGCAGTACTTC

D: NA
size: few
V: TRBV19
J: TRBJ2-7
CDR3: CASSIRGPTSYEQYF
DNA: TGTGCCAGTAGTATCAGGGGCCCCACCTCCTACGAGCAGTACTTC

D: TRBD2
size: NA
V: TRBV11-2
J: TRBJ2-3
CDR3: CASTLRLAGSTDTQYF
DNA: TGTGCCAGCACGCTAAGGCTAGCGGGGAGCACAGATACGCAGTATTTT

D: NA
size: NA
V: TRBV13
J: TRBJ1-2
CDR3: CASSFQRGYGYTF
DNA: TGTGCCAGCAGCTTCCAGCGTGGCTATGGCTACACCTTC

D: NA
size: NA
V: TRBV5-5
J: TRBJ1-5
CDR3: CASRQGGSVSNQPQHF
DNA: TGTGCCAGCAGACAGGGAGGGAGCGTGAGCAATCAGCCCCAGCATTTT

D: TRBD2
size: NA
V: TRBV10-3
J: TRBJ2-5
CDR3: CAIRGDGGIPETQYF
DNA: TGTGCCATCAGGGGAGACGGGGGGATCCCAGAGACCCAGTACTTC

D: NA
size: NA
V: TRBV19
J: TRBJ2-3
CDR3: CASSPSTVPSADTQYF
DNA: TGTGCCAGTAGTCCCTCGACAGTTCCCTCCGCAGATACGCAGTATTTT

D: TRBD1
size: NA
V: TRBV5-1
J: TRBJ1-1
CDR3: CASSPDLDRGREAFF
DNA: TGCGCCAGCAGCCCAGACCTCGACAGGGGGCGTGAAGCTTTCTTT

D: NA
size: NA
V: TRBV5-1
J: TRBJ1-1
CDR3: CASSLTTPNTEAFF
DNA: TGCGCCAGCAGCCTTACAACCCCGAACACTGAAGCTTTCTTT

D: NA
size: once
V: TRBV2
J: TRBJ2-1
CDR3: CASSGAGGLSSYNEQFF
DNA: TGTGCCAGCAGTGGGGCTGGCGGCCTAAGCTCCTACAATGAGCAGTTCTTC

D: TRBD1
size: NA
V: TRBV5-1
J: TRBJ2-2
CDR3: CASSPGTGTTGELFF
DNA: TGCGCCAGCAGCCCAGGGACAGGGACCACCGGGGAGCTGTTTTTT